This TCR beta chain was found in a study of cytomegalovirus exposure and HLA in healthy donors. The PCR contained 60 Vbeta and 13 Jbeta primers. Assay: immunoSEQ multiplex PCR; the TCRdb copy retains only in-frame clones and omits some. The data include around 140,000 clones; the top ten clones carry 1.5% to 2%. In germline, CDR1 is SGHAT, CDR2 FQDESV (reference sequence). The V and J ends lost 4 bases and 3 bases respectively, with 15 bases between them. The CDR3 has 15 amino acids. The sequenced material came from PBMCs. The receptor's source is a woman aged 45-60 years in good health and CMV-seronegative. The chain joins TRBV11-1 to TRBJ2-5, with a weak D call TRBD2 (8 bases). CDR3 DNA sequence: TGTGCCAGCAGCTCCGGGGGGGGGACAGAAGAGACCCAGTACTTC. Its translation is CASSSGGGTEETQYF.